The next 24 T cell receptor beta chains were all read from a single sample in a study of shared clonotypes between healthy human individuals. Using immunoSEQ multiplex PCR, the repertoire was profiled, and TCRdb retains in-frame clones only, with some absent. The sample carries 850,000 to 1,200,000 clones, under 80% recorded once. Input material: memory CD4+ T cells sorted from blood. Subset defined: CD45RA-negative fraction. The receptor set was obtained from a man younger than 35 in good health.

The chain recombines TRBV19 with TRBJ1-5; possible D gene TRBD1, 5 bases. The ends were cut back, 4 bases at V and 7 bases at J, with 14 bases in the middle. Per the germline V gene, CDR1 is LNHDA and CDR2 is SQIVND (reference sequence). The CDR3 has 14 amino acids. This CDR3 reads CASSRVGVVQPQHF. CDR3 DNA: TGTGCCAGTAGTAGGGTAGGGGTCGTACAGCCCCAGCATTTT.

The V call is TRBV5-4, the J call TRBJ1-5; 7 bases match TRBD1. The CDR3 covers 12 residues. The germline CDR1 and CDR2 sequences are SGHNT and YYREEE (reference sequence). V gave up 5 bases and J gave up 8 bases; unmatched junction bases: 4. CDR3 loop: CASSFDREPQHF. The CDR3 region has the DNA TGTGCCAGCAGTTTTGACAGGGAGCCCCAGCATTTT.

V gene TRBV9 combines with J gene TRBJ2-2, with 11 positions matching TRBD2. Germline V gene sequence: CDR1 SGDLS, CDR2 YYNGEE. V shed 3 bases and J 5 bases; nucleotides not matched to a gene: 6. The CDR3 has 16 amino acids. This chain's CDR3 is CASSEGLAELTGELFF. CDR3 DNA: TGTGCCAGCAGCGAGGGACTAGCGGAGTTAACCGGGGAGCTGTTTTTT.

The J gene is TRBJ2-7, the V gene TRBV7-8; maybe TRBD1 (5 bases). Germline V gene sequence: CDR1 SGHVS, CDR2 FQNEAQ. Trimming took 3 bases from V and 6 from J, leaving 15 bases between them. This CDR3 has 14 amino acids. CDR3 in DNA: TGTGCCAGCAGCTTTGGTCAGGGAAAACTCGAGCAGTACTTC. This encodes CASSFGQGKLEQYF.

In the case of this clone: This is likely an artifact of a read error, given a far larger clone one base away. In the same sample, other DNA sequences code for this CDR3. The genes are TRBV5-8 and TRBJ2-7; D ambiguous. Germline V gene data show CDR1 as SGHTS and CDR2 as YDEGEE. The germline V and J ends were trimmed by 4 bases and 3 bases, with 8 bases remaining between them. The CDR3 consists of 12 residues. The CDR3 DNA reads TGTGCCAGCAGCGTCTTGGTCTACGAGCAGTACTTC. This codes for CASSVLVYEQYF.

The rearrangement uses TRBV7-6 and TRBJ2-7, with TRBD1 as a possible D gene (5 bases). This CDR3 is built from 15 residues. Germline CDR1 reads SGHVS; CDR2 reads FNYEAQ. The V end was cut by 2 bases, the J end by 0 bases, with 11 bases between. The CDR3 nucleotides read TGTGCCAGCAGCTTACAGGGTGGAGCCTCCTACGAGCAGTACTTC. The encoded protein is CASSLQGGASYEQYF.

This rearrangement joins TRBV7-9 to TRBJ2-7; 9 positions match TRBD1. Trimming cost V 7 bases and J 5 bases; bases outside gene matches: 12. The CDR3 covers 15 residues. Germline V CDR1 and CDR2: SEHNR, FQNEAQ (reference sequence). The CDR3 DNA is TGTGCCAGCACCGTCGGGGACAGGGAAAAGGACGAGCAGTACTTC. Residues: CASTVGDREKDEQYF.

CDR3 in amino acids: CASSFRQPDGYTF. For the CDR3, the DNA is TGCGCCAGCAGCTTCAGACAGCCGGATGGCTACACCTTC. V is TRBV5-1 and J is TRBJ1-2, with a possible D match to TRBD1 (5 bases). Per the germline V gene, CDR1 is SGHRS and CDR2 is YFSETQ. The CDR3 is 13 amino acids. V was pared by 2 bases and J by 6 bases, with 11 bases between.

V and J are TRBV4-2 and TRBJ2-3, with D unclear. Trimming pared 7 bases from V and 5 bases from J, leaving 13 bases between. In germline, CDR1 is LGHNA, CDR2 YNFKEQ. The CDR3 sequence is 13 residues long. CDR3 loop: CASTFRPGDTQYF. In DNA, the CDR3 is TGTGCCAGCACCTTCCGACCTGGAGATACGCAGTATTTT.

In this sample, this clone turned up many times. The V and J genes are TRBV2 and TRBJ1-2; D remains unclear. V was cut by 0 bases and J by 2 bases, with 7 bases left in between. Germline CDR1 and CDR2: SNHLY and FYNNEI. The CDR3 loop spans 14 amino acids. The CDR3 DNA reads as TGTGCCAGCAGTGAAGCAGAGGGAAACTATGGCTACACCTTC. Residues: CASSEAEGNYGYTF.

This clone has more than one count but fewer than ten. A much larger clone lies a single base off, so this may be a read error. Within the sample, other DNA sequences also encode this same CDR3. CDR3 coding DNA: TGTGCCAGCAGCAGGGGACAGGGGGACACTGAAGCTTTCTTT. It yields the protein CASSRGQGDTEAFF. The V and J genes are TRBV5-4 and TRBJ1-1, with TRBD1 matching 11 bases. V lost 4 bases, J lost 3 bases, and 2 bases stayed unmatched. The CDR3 has 14 amino acids. The germline CDR1 and CDR2 sequences are SGHNT and YYREEE (reference sequence). The variable domain in full, completed from reference TRBV5-4 and TRBJ1-1, reads ETGVTQSPTHLIKTRGQQVTLRCSSQSGHNTVSWYQQALGQGPQFIFQYYREEENGRGNFPPRFSGLQFPNYSSELNVNALELDDSALYLCASSRGQGDTEAFFGQGTRLTVV.

For this clone: The same CDR3 can be traced to other DNA sequences in this sample. J is TRBJ2-2 and V is TRBV7-2; no firm D call. Trimming removed 3 bases at V and 1 base at J, with 6 bases between. The CDR3 is 14 residues long. Germline values: CDR1 SGHTA, CDR2 FQGNSA. CDR3 sequence reads: CASSLRMNTGELFF. CDR3 DNA: TGTGCCAGCAGCTTGCGGATGAACACCGGGGAGCTGTTTTTT.

This sequence joins TRBV5-1 and TRBJ1-4; 7 positions agree with TRBD1. Per germline, CDR1 SGHRS and CDR2 YFSETQ. This CDR3 region has 13 residues. V shed 2 bases, J shed 10 bases, and the junction held 5 bases outside the gene matches. CDR3 amino acids: CASSLNRGGKLFF. CDR3 bases: TGCGCCAGCAGCTTAAACAGGGGAGGAAAACTGTTTTTT. Together with reference TRBV5-1 and TRBJ1-4, the CDR3 gives the full variable domain: KAGVTQTPRYLIKTRGQQVTLSCSPISGHRSVSWYQQTPGQGLQFLFEYFSETQRNKGNFPGRFSGRQFSNSRSEMNVSTLELGDSALYLCASSLNRGGKLFFGSGTQLSVL.

The rearrangement joins TRBV19 to TRBJ1-2, with a tentative D call TRBD1 (5 bases). V lost 1 base to trimming and J lost 4 bases, with 7 bases between them. The CDR3 has 13 amino acids. CDR1 is LNHDA, CDR2 SQIVND, per germline (reference sequence). The CDR3 loop is CASSIGDSYGYTF. CDR3 in DNA: TGTGCCAGTAGTATAGGAGACAGCTATGGCTACACCTTC. The full variable domain, in which reference TRBV19 and TRBJ1-2 provide the parts outside the CDR3, is DGGITQSPKYLFRKEGQNVTLSCEQNLNHDAMYWYRQDPGQGLRLIYYSQIVNDFQKGDIAEGYSVSREKKESFPLTVTSAQKNPTAFYLCASSIGDSYGYTFGSGTRLTVV.

The sample holds a few counts of this clone. The rearrangement uses TRBV18 and TRBJ1-4, with 7 nucleotides matching TRBD1. Germline CDR1 is KGHSH and CDR2 is LQKENI. The CDR3 runs 15 residues. V shed 6 bases and J 0 bases; nucleotides not matched to a gene: 4. The CDR3 region is CASSPGGATNEKLFF. The CDR3 region has the DNA TGTGCCAGCTCCCCAGGGGGGGCAACTAATGAAAAACTGTTTTTT.

This rearrangement joins TRBV5-6 to TRBJ2-2, with D perhaps matching TRBD1 or TRBD2 (6 bases each). Germline V gene lookup returns CDR1 SGHDT and CDR2 YYEEEE. The CDR3 runs to 14 residues. The ends were cut back, 0 bases at V and 4 bases at J, with 7 bases in the middle. The CDR3: CASSLEGGTGELFF. CDR3 DNA: TGTGCCAGCAGCTTGGAGGGGGGCACCGGGGAGCTGTTTTTT. Combining the CDR3 with reference TRBV5-6 and TRBJ2-2 gives the whole variable domain DAGVTQSPTHLIKTRGQQVTLRCSPKSGHDTVSWYQQALGQGPQFIFQYYEEEERQRGNFPDRFSGHQFPNYSSELNVNALLLGDSALYLCASSLEGGTGELFFGEGSRLTVL.

This clone was observed a single time. The chain joins TRBV2 to TRBJ1-2; D is possibly TRBD1 (5 bases). This CDR3 comprises 15 residues. Germline-derived CDR1 and CDR2 are SNHLY and FYNNEI. Deletions cut 5 bases from V and 3 bases from J, with 16 bases between. CDR3 DNA sequence: TGTGCCAGCAGTCTTGAGGGCGGGACTCACTATGGCTACACCTTC. This codes for CASSLEGGTHYGYTF.

This rearrangement joins TRBV6-1 to TRBJ2-3, with D possibly matching TRBD2 (7 bases). The CDR3 consists of 14 residues. The V end lost 11 bases, the J end lost 4 bases, and 19 bases lay between the germline ends. Germline loops: CDR1 MNHNS, CDR2 SASEGT. CDR3 loop: CAAKRRGGPDTQYF. The CDR3 DNA follows: TGTGCCGCTAAACGGAGGGGGGGCCCAGATACGCAGTATTTT.

As regards this clone: A read error may account for a junction end that differs from germline. The rearrangement uses TRBV18 and TRBJ1-3, with a possible D match to TRBD1 (5 bases). This CDR3 is 16 amino acids long. CDR1 is KGHSH and CDR2 is LQKENI in the germline V gene. The CDR3 protein is CASSPPGGYSGNTIYF. CDR3 bases: TGTGCCAGCTCCCCACCCGGGGGGTACTCTGGAAACACCATATATTTT.

The chain carries TRBV5-1 and TRBJ1-2; 7 nucleotides line up with TRBD1. The CDR3 runs to 14 residues. The germline gives CDR1 SGHRS, CDR2 YFSETQ. With 6 bases clipped from V and 0 bases from J, the junction kept 5 bases outside the gene matches. CDR3 in amino acids: CASKPTGPNYGYTF. DNA of the CDR3: TGCGCCAGCAAGCCGACAGGGCCTAACTATGGCTACACCTTC.

The V and J genes are TRBV5-1 and TRBJ2-2, with 7 nucleotides matching TRBD2. Germline V gene data show CDR1 as SGHRS and CDR2 as YFSETQ. The CDR3 consists of 15 residues. Unmatched junction bases numbered 6, after V lost 4 bases and J lost 3 bases. The CDR3 sequence: CASSITSADTGELFF. CDR3 DNA sequence: TGCGCCAGCAGCATTACTAGCGCGGACACCGGGGAGCTGTTTTTT. Together with reference TRBV5-1 and TRBJ2-2, the CDR3 gives the full variable domain: KAGVTQTPRYLIKTRGQQVTLSCSPISGHRSVSWYQQTPGQGLQFLFEYFSETQRNKGNFPGRFSGRQFSNSRSEMNVSTLELGDSALYLCASSITSADTGELFFGEGSRLTVL.

This sequence joins TRBV7-9 and TRBJ2-1; D might be TRBD1 (5 bases). Trimming removed 1 base from V and 2 bases from J, with 9 bases in between. The CDR3 spans 15 residues. Germline values: CDR1 SEHNR, CDR2 FQNEAQ (reference sequence). The CDR3 DNA reads as TGTGCCAGCAGCTTAGGACAGTTTCCCTACAATGAGCAGTTCTTC. This translates into CASSLGQFPYNEQFF.

The rearrangement links TRBV7-2 to TRBJ1-2, with D possibly TRBD1 on 5 matching bases. Trimming removed 0 bases at V and 7 bases at J, with 12 bases between. This CDR3 has 14 residues. Germline-derived CDR1 and CDR2 are SGHTA and FQGNSA. CDR3 sequence (DNA): TGTGCCAGCAGCTTAGCGCAGCAGGGCGCTGGCTACACCTTC. Amino acid sequence: CASSLAQQGAGYTF.

This clone was counted at least ten times. The V gene is TRBV28, the J gene TRBJ1-1; TRBD1 matches at 7 bases. The J segment lost 7 bases and the V segment lost 3 bases, leaving 5 bases of the junction unmatched. Germline CDR1 and CDR2: MDHEN and SYDVKM. CDR3 size: 13 residues. CDR3: CASSFGTEDEAFF. The DNA of the CDR3 is TGTGCCAGCAGTTTCGGGACAGAGGATGAAGCTTTCTTT.